The 19 T cell receptor beta chains reported below all come from one sample, sequenced in a study of blood T cells in healthy people across ages. PCR was performed a second time for roughly 7 to 11 cycles using a sample-barcoded 5' primer and a J-beta primer mix. In TCRdb, the 5' RACE reads were re-called with MiXCR into one record per CDR3 protein. The table lists roughly 1,300,000 distinct CDR3 sequences, approximately 60% of them singletons. The sequenced sample was blood. The receptor source for this set is a man younger than 35 in good health.

A few counts support this clonotype. This rearrangement joins TRBV4-1 to TRBJ2-1; the D call may be TRBD1 or TRBD2 (5 bases each). The germline V gene encodes CDR1 MGHRA and CDR2 YSYEKL. The CDR3 has 15 amino acids. Trimming removed 0 bases at V and 5 bases at J, with 11 bases between. The CDR3 bases are TGCGCCAGCAGCCAAGATCCCGGGACGAACAATGAGCAGTTCTTC. Protein product: CASSQDPGTNNEQFF.

About this clonotype itself: Mismatch with germline at one junction end may stem from a read error. This sequence joins TRBV4-1 and TRBJ1-2; D is uncertain. Per germline, CDR1 MGHRA and CDR2 YSYEKL. The CDR3 extends over 11 amino acids. The CDR3 loop is CASSQGYDYTF. The CDR3 DNA is TGCGCCAGCAGCCAGGGCTATGACTACACCTTC.

This clonotype turned up a few times. V is TRBV9 and J is TRBJ2-7; 8 bases map to TRBD2. The CDR3 contains 13 residues. J was trimmed by 4 bases and V by 3 bases; bases with no gene match: 3. Germline CDR1 SGDLS, CDR2 YYNGEE. In nucleotides, the CDR3 is TGTGCCAGCAGCGCGACTAGCGAGTACGAGCAGTACTTC. Its translation is CASSATSEYEQYF.

This chain connects TRBV4-1 to TRBJ1-1; the match to TRBD1 covers 12 bases. The germline CDR1 and CDR2 sequences are MGHRA and YSYEKL. J lost 7 bases, V lost 1 base, and 7 bases had no gene match. The CDR3 spans 16 residues. CDR3 sequence reads: CASSQAWGQGANEAFF. Here the CDR3 DNA reads TGCGCCAGCAGCCAAGCGTGGGGACAGGGGGCGAATGAAGCTTTCTTT.

This clonotype showed up just once. The rearrangement uses TRBV5-1 and TRBJ2-1; tentative D call: TRBD1 (6 bases). Germline V lookup: CDR1 SGHRS, CDR2 YFSETQ. The germline V and J ends were trimmed by 4 bases and 7 bases, with 15 bases remaining between them. The CDR3 loop spans 14 amino acids. The CDR3 sequence is CASSPYTGSNEQFF. Here the CDR3 DNA reads TGCGCCAGCAGCCCGTACACAGGGTCAAATGAGCAGTTCTTC.

This clonotype was observed a few times. The CDR3 region is CASSSDTEGPYGYTF. CDR3 nucleotide sequence: TGTGCCAGCAGCTCGGACACCGAGGGACCGTATGGCTACACCTTC. The chain links TRBV7-2 to TRBJ1-2; tentative D call: TRBD1 (5 bases). The CDR3 contains 15 residues. With 4 bases removed from V and 5 bases from J, the gap between germline ends came to 17 bases. CDR1 is SGHTA and CDR2 is FQGNSA in the germline V gene.

This chain connects TRBV29-1 to TRBJ2-1, with TRBD2 matching 11 bases. The CDR3 contains 15 residues. The junction had 6 bases not matched to a gene; V was cut back by 2 bases and J by 6 bases. Germline CDR1 reads SQVTM; CDR2 reads ANQGSEA. Written as DNA, the CDR3 is TGCAGCGTTGAAACTAGCGGGAGTAGTTTCAATGAGCAGTTCTTC. This gives the protein CSVETSGSSFNEQFF.

The table lists this clonotype with a few counts. The chain joins TRBV7-2 to TRBJ2-1, with D maybe TRBD2 (5 bases). The V gene lost 1 base and the J gene lost 6 bases, with 10 bases spanning the gap. This CDR3 has 14 amino acids. Germline CDR1 and CDR2: SGHTA and FQGNSA. CDR3 loop: CASSLESGINEQFF. CDR3 coding DNA: TGTGCCAGCAGCTTAGAGTCCGGGATCAATGAGCAGTTCTTC.

The genes are TRBV11-2 and TRBJ2-5; unclear D gene. Germline CDR1 is SGHAT and CDR2 is FQNNGV. V lost 3 bases and J lost 4, with 18 bases in between. The CDR3 runs 16 residues. CDR3 sequence (DNA): TGTGCCAGCAGCTTCTCGCGCGCAGCCGGGTCAGAGACCCAGTACTTC. It specifies CASSFSRAAGSETQYF.

There are a few counts of this clonotype. V and J are TRBV28 and TRBJ2-3; D remains unclear. Germline-derived CDR1 and CDR2 are MDHEN and SYDVKM. The CDR3 is made up of 14 amino acids. Trimming stripped 6 bases from V and 6 bases from J, with 16 bases between. CDR3 DNA sequence: TGTGCCAGCAGCCGGTTTTCCCCAACGGATACGCAGTATTTT. The encoded protein is CASSRFSPTDTQYF.

The rearrangement links TRBV25-1 to TRBJ1-1; 7 nucleotides line up with TRBD1. This CDR3 contains 12 residues. Trimming removed 7 bases from V and 8 bases from J; junction bases left unmatched: 7. Germline values: CDR1 MGHDK, CDR2 SYGVNS. The CDR3: CASKTGLDEAFF. The CDR3 DNA follows: TGTGCCAGCAAGACAGGGCTCGACGAAGCTTTCTTT.

This clonotype was seen a handful of times. This chain connects TRBV12-3 or TRBV12-4 to TRBJ2-7, with 8 bases identical to TRBD2. The CDR3 spans 14 residues. Unmatched junction bases numbered 5, after V lost 1 base and J lost 6 bases. The CDR3 loop reads CASSLGSGMGEQYF. CDR3 DNA: TGTGCCAGCAGTTTAGGTAGCGGGATGGGCGAGCAGTACTTC.

The chain recombines TRBV7-2 with TRBJ2-1; D possibly corresponds to TRBD2 (6 bases). V was cut by 4 bases and J by 10 bases, with 14 bases left in between. The germline V gene has CDR1 SGHTA and CDR2 FQGNSA. This CDR3 region has 13 residues. CDR3 protein: CASSSLGLAEQFF. CDR3 coding DNA: TGTGCCAGCAGCTCCCTGGGGCTAGCGGAGCAGTTCTTC.

The chain has TRBV12-3 or TRBV12-4 and TRBJ1-2; D is unclear. The V and J ends lost 4 bases and 5 bases respectively, with 14 bases between them. The CDR3 totals 14 residues. CDR3 sequence: CASSYSQAPYGYTF. CDR3 sequence (DNA): TGTGCCAGCAGTTATAGTCAGGCGCCTTATGGCTACACCTTC.

This clonotype was seen only once. V gene TRBV6-1 combines with J gene TRBJ1-1; D gene unclear. CDR3 length: 12 amino acids. V lost 8 bases, J lost 5 bases, and 12 bases lay in between. Germline V lookup: CDR1 MNHNS, CDR2 SASEGT. CDR3 sequence: CASCSGRTEAFF. CDR3 nucleotide sequence: TGTGCCAGCTGTAGCGGGAGGACTGAAGCTTTCTTT.

The chain employs TRBV6-4 and TRBJ2-1; D is unresolved. The CDR3 length is 14 residues. CDR1 and CDR2 from the germline V gene are MRHNA and SNTAGT. V dropped 2 bases and J dropped 4 bases, with 9 bases sitting between them. CDR3 nucleotides: TGTGCCAGCAGTGACCCGAACGGGTACAATGAGCAGTTCTTC. It encodes CASSDPNGYNEQFF.

Only a few counts were recorded for this clonotype. This chain joins TRBV27 and TRBJ2-7; no reliable D call. Germline CDR1 reads MNHEY; CDR2 reads SMNVEV (reference sequence). Trimming stripped 5 bases from V and 3 bases from J, with 11 bases between. The CDR3 loop spans 13 amino acids. CDR3 region: CASSLRRHYEQYF. CDR3 DNA sequence: TGTGCCAGCAGTCTCCGCCGGCACTACGAGCAGTACTTC.

V and J are TRBV15 and TRBJ2-3, with D unclear. Trimming took off 1 base at V and 5 bases at J, with 4 bases between the two ends. From germline, CDR1 is LNHNV and CDR2 YYDKDF (reference sequence). The CDR3 contains 12 residues. CDR3 coding DNA: TGTGCCACCAGCAGAGTCGAAGATACGCAGTATTTT. This translates into CATSRVEDTQYF.

The chain recombines TRBV4-3 with TRBJ2-1, with 11 positions matching TRBD1. Unmatched junction bases numbered 5, after V lost 1 base and J lost 6 bases. CDR3 length: 16 residues. The germline CDR1 and CDR2 sequences are LGHNA and YSLEER. DNA for the CDR3: TGCGCCAGCAGCCAAGGGGGGACAGGGGGATTCAATGAGCAGTTCTTC. Its translation: CASSQGGTGGFNEQFF.